This TCR beta chain was retrieved from a study of blood T cell repertoires in COVID-19. Study summary: COVID-19 samples collected from the United States, Italy and Spain covered acute and convalescent phases. PBMCs, B-cell-depleted T cells, or T cells were the source of the cDNA or gDNA that made up the material.

This CDR3 is 16 amino acids long. Looked up from germline, CDR1 is MGHRA and CDR2 is YSYEKL. The V end was cut by 4 bases, the J end by 1 base, with 17 bases between. This clone occurred once. Clinical history as reported by participants underpinned cohort assignment. Authors' processing steps: Reference gene primers were amplified, and this amplification served to estimate nucleated cell counts. Only in-frame clones appear in the TCRdb table, and some are missing; sequencing was by immunoSEQ multiplex PCR. The D gene and trimming were derived from the DNA, and the V and J assignments and clone size from that table. The repertoire has approximately 210,000 clones, about 84% of them found once; the top ten carry 4.3%.

The V gene is TRBV4-1, the J gene TRBJ2-7, with TRBD1 as a possible D gene (6 bases). The TCR sequence derives from a man aged 30 to 45 with acute COVID-19. Sequenced sample: PBMCs or T cells enriched from blood (not recorded which). This CDR3 is CASSRFLDRSSYEQYF. The CDR3 bases are TGCGCCAGCAGCCGCTTCTTGGACAGAAGTTCCTACGAGCAGTACTTC.